These 7 T cell receptor beta chains share one sample of origin, sequenced in a study of shared clonotypes between healthy human individuals (dated by TCRdb to about 2020). Receptors were amplified or captured by the immunoSEQ multiplex PCR assay. The table comes from immuneACCESS by way of TCRdb, which keeps in-frame sequences with V and J called. Part of the clones is missing from these tables; in studies checked, under half for an unresolved V gene and the rest for unknown reasons. Present in this sample are 600,000 to 750,000 clones, around 72% of which were seen just once. The biggest ten clones account for about 1.7% of the sample. The sample comprised memory CD4+ T cells sorted from blood. What the cell subset or site label conveys for this sample: CD45RA-negative fraction. Receptor source: a woman in her twenties or thirties in good health.

This clone has just one count. The J gene is TRBJ2-6, the V gene TRBV15, with D possibly being TRBD1 (5 bases). V lost 1 base, J lost 2 bases, and 9 bases lay in between. Germline values: CDR1 LNHNV, CDR2 YYDKDF (reference sequence). This CDR3 spans 16 amino acids. CDR3 sequence reads: CATSRVRGAGANVLTF. Written as DNA, the CDR3 is TGTGCCACCAGCAGAGTAAGGGGCGCTGGGGCCAACGTCCTGACTTTC.

The chain uses TRBV5-4 and TRBJ2-2; 8 nucleotides line up with TRBD1. Germline trimming cut 2 bases from V and 7 bases from J; bases unmatched to any gene: 7. This CDR3 is built from 15 residues. Germline values: CDR1 SGHNT, CDR2 YYREEE (reference sequence). CDR3 DNA sequence: TGTGCCAGCAGCTTCCCCGGGACAGGCGTCGGGGAGCTGTTTTTT. Translating it yields CASSFPGTGVGELFF.

The J gene is TRBJ2-2, the V gene TRBV4-1; perhaps TRBD2 as D (5 bases). CDR1 and CDR2 (germline): MGHRA, YSYEKL. CDR3 size: 16 residues. Trimming took off 2 bases at V and 3 bases at J, with 13 bases between the two ends. The CDR3 is CASSQFRGRDTGELFF. The CDR3, as DNA: TGCGCCAGCAGCCAATTTCGAGGGCGTGACACCGGGGAGCTGTTTTTT.

This rearrangement joins TRBV28 to TRBJ1-3; 7 nucleotides align to TRBD1. V lost 5 bases, J lost 7 bases, and 5 bases stayed unmatched. Germline CDR1 and CDR2: MDHEN and SYDVKM. The CDR3 is 13 amino acids. CDR3 in amino acids: CASSRQGVNTIYF. DNA for the CDR3: TGTGCCAGCAGTCGACAGGGAGTTAACACCATATATTTT. Complete variable domain (other parts from reference TRBV28 and TRBJ1-3): DVKVTQSSRYLVKRTGEKVFLECVQDMDHENMFWYRQDPGLGLRLIYFSYDVKMKEKGDIPEGYSVSREKKERFSLILESASTNQTSMYLCASSRQGVNTIYFGEGSWLTVV.

For this clone: A far larger clone differs by one base, so this is likely a read error. This sequence joins TRBV27 and TRBJ1-5, with D possibly TRBD1 on 6 matching bases. Germline V gives CDR1 MNHEY, CDR2 SMNVEV (reference sequence). This CDR3 has 13 amino acids. V was cut by 8 bases and J by 2 bases, with 10 bases left in between. CDR3 residues: CASARQGNQPQHF. CDR3 sequence (DNA): TGTGCCAGCGCGAGACAGGGCAATCAGCCCCAGCATTTT.

The chain has TRBV21-1 and TRBJ2-7; no check of the table's D call, TRBD1, against the DNA was made. TRBV21-1 is a pseudogene locus. The CDR3 sequence is 16 residues long. CDR3 in amino acids: CASSRNTGTGGHEQYF. The CDR3 DNA reads as TGTGCCAGCAGCAGAAATACCGGGACAGGGGGACACGAGCAGTACTTC.

The sample holds one count of this clone. The rearrangement joins TRBV18 to TRBJ2-1, with D possibly TRBD1 on 6 matching bases. V lost 0 bases, J lost 6 bases, and 18 bases lay in between. The CDR3 covers 17 residues. Germline-derived CDR1 and CDR2 are KGHSH and LQKENI. The CDR3 sequence is CASSPPTDSPLFNEQFF. CDR3 DNA: TGTGCCAGCTCACCACCTACGGACAGTCCGCTATTCAATGAGCAGTTCTTC.